The 8 T cell receptor beta chains below were found in one sample sequenced in a study of OX40 agonist ivuxolimab in advanced cancers. The repertoire was sequenced with immunoSEQ multiplex PCR; TCRdb's copy has only in-frame clones and lacks some. The repertoire includes tens of thousands of clones, about 84% of them detected once, and 20% to 30% sits in the top ten. The material sequenced was CD4+ or CD8+ T cells sorted from blood, taken in a trial of the OX40 agonist ivuxolimab. All receptors derive from an adult with an advanced solid tumor such as melanoma, head and neck, liver or kidney cancer.

V is TRBV9 and J is TRBJ2-1, with TRBD2 as a possible D gene (5 bases). The CDR3 extends over 14 amino acids. V lost 2 bases, J lost 0 bases, and 6 bases lay in between. The germline gives CDR1 SGDLS, CDR2 YYNGEE. In DNA form, the CDR3 reads TGTGCCAGCAGCGTGCGGGTCTCCTACAATGAGCAGTTCTTC. Translated, it gives CASSVRVSYNEQFF.

This sequence joins TRBV27 and TRBJ2-7; D may be TRBD2 (6 bases). The CDR3 is 14 amino acids. V gave up 2 bases and J gave up 5 bases, with 13 bases separating them. The germline V gene encodes CDR1 MNHEY and CDR2 SMNVEV (reference sequence). This CDR3 is CASSLDAGRNEQYF. CDR3 nucleotide sequence: TGTGCCAGCAGTTTAGATGCGGGAAGGAACGAGCAGTACTTC.

Here the CDR3 DNA reads TGTGCCACCAGCAGAGATATCCCCTACGAGCAGTACTTC. This gives the protein CATSRDIPYEQYF. V usage is TRBV15 and J usage is TRBJ2-7, with unresolved D. CDR3 length: 13 amino acids. Trimming stripped 0 bases from V and 2 bases from J, with 5 bases between. The germline gives CDR1 LNHNV, CDR2 YYDKDF (reference sequence). The full variable domain, with the rest looked up from reference TRBV15 and TRBJ2-7, is DAMVIQNPRYQVTQFGKPVTLSCSQTLNHNVMYWYQQKSSQAPKLLFHYYDKDFNNEADTPDNFQSRRPNTSFCFLDIRSPGLGDTAMYLCATSRDIPYEQYFGPGTRLTVT.

This clone was recorded only once. The genes are TRBV28 and TRBJ1-2; maybe TRBD1 (6 bases). The CDR3 runs to 14 residues. Trimming pared 3 bases from V and 4 bases from J, leaving 12 bases between. In germline, CDR1 is MDHEN, CDR2 SYDVKM. The CDR3 is CASSFVRGGYGYTF. The DNA for the CDR3 is TGTGCCAGCAGTTTTGTTAGGGGGGGCTATGGCTACACCTTC.

Only a few counts were recorded for this clone. The V gene is TRBV5-1, the J gene TRBJ1-1; no reliable D call. Trimming pared 3 bases from V and 0 bases from J, leaving 18 bases between. The germline V gene has CDR1 SGHRS and CDR2 YFSETQ. The CDR3 is 17 residues long. The chain's CDR3 is CASSSTPMTQMNTEAFF. The DNA of the CDR3 is TGCGCCAGCAGCTCCACCCCTATGACACAAATGAACACTGAAGCTTTCTTT.

V gene TRBV7-9 combines with J gene TRBJ2-7, with no clear D. Trimming took off 3 bases at V and 0 bases at J, with 12 bases between the two ends. The CDR3 has 15 residues. Germline CDR1 SEHNR, CDR2 FQNEAQ (reference sequence). This chain's CDR3 is CASSFGATYSYEQYF. The CDR3 nucleotides are TGTGCCAGCAGCTTTGGTGCCACCTACTCCTACGAGCAGTACTTC.

This sequence joins TRBV4-2 and TRBJ1-1; D is unresolved. The CDR3 is 13 amino acids. Germline V gene lookup returns CDR1 LGHNA and CDR2 YNFKEQ. V was cut by 4 bases and J by 8 bases, with 14 bases left in between. CDR3 coding DNA: TGTGCCAGCAGCCTCGGAGGTTTCAGCGAAGCTTTCTTT. Amino acids: CASSLGGFSEAFF.

This chain joins TRBV11-3 and TRBJ2-7; 7 bases align to TRBD1. The CDR3 length is 12 residues. Germline V gives CDR1 SGHNT, CDR2 YENEEA. V trimming: 8 bases; J trimming: 9 bases; junction bases outside the gene matches: 10. The CDR3 is CASSLGGLVQYF. CDR3 DNA sequence: TGTGCCAGCTCCTTAGGGGGCCTTGTGCAGTACTTC.